This T cell receptor beta chain came from a study of T cells in lung cancer brain metastases (dated by TCRdb to 2016 to 2018). With regard to the full study: Of the roughly 21 patients, 15 to 17 had a history of tobacco use, with a median of roughly 41 pack-years. About 90% of the roughly 20 patients received no interval therapy between primary and metastasis resection. Median interval between primary and brain metastasis specimen acquisition was about 350 days. In this study, the TCR beta CDR3 repertoires of fully resected primary non-small cell lung cancers were compared with those of paired brain metastases. The cohort comprised around 20 patients contributing some 40 specimens, one primary lung lesion and one brain metastasis each. A median age at first diagnosis of about 60 years was recorded for the patients, of whom several were male and around 12 were female. An average DNA integrity number of approximately 3.7 was found in both primary and metastatic specimens, and no significant difference was detected between sites. On the study overall, not on this receptor specifically: Effects of preoperative corticosteroids on T cell infiltration in brain metastases could not be controlled. Brain metastases contained significantly fewer unique productive clones than the paired primaries (median around 1,500 versus 4,400). In brain metastases, the ten most abundant clones accounted for a significantly larger fraction of the repertoire than in primaries, a finding that suggests clonal expansion. Retrieval of the complete infiltrating T cell repertoire may have been prevented by DNA fragmentation in FFPE samples. Most clones were specific to a single lesion, and overlap between paired lesions was limited (mean Morisita index approximately 0.2).

With regard to this clone: Its antigen target is currently unknown. Per-base qualities were not stored, and no clone one base away is much larger.

Between 2.24 and 4.92 ug genomic DNA was input per sample, and equal DNA input was given to paired samples. TCR beta libraries were constructed in two PCR steps with the immunoSEQ hsTCRbeta Kit, which uses multiplexed V and J gene primers. The pooled libraries, together with positive and negative controls, were sequenced on an Illumina MiSeq running a 100-cycle paired-end protocol. As for the original processing: Raw data were processed by the immunoSEQ vendor into normalized, annotated TCR beta repertoire reports. Richness was defined as unique clones by nucleotide sequence, with iChao1 and Efron-Thisted estimators extrapolating total richness. Paired lesions were characterized and compared using Pielou's evenness, Simpson's index, top-ten clone proportional abundance, and the Morisita overlap index. Imported from immuneACCESS, the table was reduced by TCRdb to in-frame sequences with V and J called. These copies leave out some clones; in studies compared against another copy, an unresolved V gene accounts for under half, and the cause of the remainder is not known. V and J calls and clone size are as listed in that table; D and trimming were resolved from the DNA. Here the sample has more than 650 clones; approximately 89% occur a single time. About a tenth of the sample comes from the top ten.

Patients had resection either for delayed recurrence of a solitary brain metastasis or for synchronous oligometastatic disease. To avoid including cancers other than NSCLC, any patient with a history of multiple malignancies was excluded. Using marked H&E slides as a guide, tumor areas were macrodissected from 5 or 6 unstained roughly 9.4 um sections that had been deparaffinized. Every specimen was formalin-fixed and paraffin-embedded (FFPE). The AllPrep DNA/RNA FFPE Kit was used to extract genomic DNA. From the cysteine up to the phenylalanine, the CDR3 has a length of 13 residues. Only the CDR3 DNA is retained, 39 bases long and in frame from the first base. CDR1 and CDR2 are drawn from the germline V gene: MNHEY, SVGAGI. At the junction V is shortened by 0 bases and J by 5 bases, with 7 bases in between.

This receptor was identified in a man between 65 and 79 years old with non-small cell lung cancer that had spread to the brain. Sequences were obtained from tumor tissue from a brain metastasis. The sample's cell subset or site, from its label and the paper: paired resected brain metastasis. The rearrangement combines TRBV6-5 with TRBJ1-2; the D segment cannot be called with confidence. CDR3 sequence: CASSYSTEYGYTF. The nucleotides read TGTGCCAGCAGTTACTCGACCGAGTATGGCTACACCTTC.